This T cell receptor (beta chain) was recovered during a study of T cell repertoires in cytomegalovirus infection. TCRdb re-derived calls from the reads in MiXCR, one entry per CDR3 protein. The sample has 500,000 or so distinct CDR3 sequences, 15% to 20% seen once. This CDR3 region has 15 residues. The trim removed 5 bases at V and 0 bases at J, leaving 7 bases unmatched. CDR1 MNHNS and CDR2 SASEGT come from the germline V gene. In this sample, this clonotype turned up many times. The source of this sequence is a human donor in good health (CMV status not recorded). Some clones in this sample may be carry-over from other donors' samples. The sequenced sample consisted of CD8+ T cells from PBMCs. The rearrangement links TRBV6-1 to TRBJ2-7, with 7 bases aligning to TRBD2. For the CDR3, the DNA is TGTGCCAGCAGTTTTCAGCGGGATTTCTCCTACGAGCAGTACTTC. Amino acids: CASSFQRDFSYEQYF.